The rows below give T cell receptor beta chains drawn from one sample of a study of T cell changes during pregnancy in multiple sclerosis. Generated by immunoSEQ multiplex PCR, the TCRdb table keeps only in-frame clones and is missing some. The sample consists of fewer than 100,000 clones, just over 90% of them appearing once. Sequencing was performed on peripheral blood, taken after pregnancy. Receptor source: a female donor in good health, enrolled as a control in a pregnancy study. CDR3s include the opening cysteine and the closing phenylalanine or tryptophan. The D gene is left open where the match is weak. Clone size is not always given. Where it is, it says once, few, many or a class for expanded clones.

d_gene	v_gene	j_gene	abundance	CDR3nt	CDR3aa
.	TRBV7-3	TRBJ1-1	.	TGTGCCAGCAGTCGCGTCCCCGGGACTGAAGCTTTCTTT	CASSRVPGTEAFF
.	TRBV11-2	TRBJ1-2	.	TGTGCCAGCAGCTTGCCACAGGGACGCGGCGGCTACACCTTC	CASSLPQGRGGYTF
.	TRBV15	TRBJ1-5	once	TGTGCCACCAGCAGAGGTCCAAACCGGGGGATAGGACCCCAGCATTTT	CATSRGPNRGIGPQHF
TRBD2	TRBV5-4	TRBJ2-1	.	TGTGCCAGCAGCTTGGAGTCTAGCGGGAGGGGGTATGAGCAGTTCTTC	CASSLESSGRGYEQFF
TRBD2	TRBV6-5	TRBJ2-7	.	TGTGCCAGCAGTCGCATAGCGGGGGGGTCCTACGAGCAGTACTTC	CASSRIAGGSYEQYF
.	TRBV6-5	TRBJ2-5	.	TGTGCCAGCAGTTATCAGTACCAAGAGACCCAGTACTTC	CASSYQYQETQYF
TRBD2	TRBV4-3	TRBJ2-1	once	TGCGCCAGCAGCCAAGAAGGGACTAGCGGGAGTTACCACAATGAGCAGTTCTTC	CASSQEGTSGSYHNEQFF
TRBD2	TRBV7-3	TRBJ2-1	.	TGTGCCAGCACCCCGGGAGGTAATGAGCAGTTCTTC	CASTPGGNEQFF
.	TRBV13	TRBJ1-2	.	TGTGCCAGCAGCTTAGGCCCCCAAAACTATGGCTACACCTTC	CASSLGPQNYGYTF
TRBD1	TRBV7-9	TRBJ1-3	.	TGTGCCAGCAGCCCTAGTGGGACAGCTTTCAGGACCATATATTTT	CASSPSGTAFRTIYF
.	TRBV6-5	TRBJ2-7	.	TGTGCCAGCAGCCGCCAGGGAACCTACGAGCAGTACTTC	CASSRQGTYEQYF
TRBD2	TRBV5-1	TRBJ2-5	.	TGCGCCAGCAGCTTGGCGGGGGGGCTTGGAGAGACCCAGTACTTC	CASSLAGGLGETQYF